The 11 T cell receptor beta chains given below trace back to one sample, sequenced in a study of blood T cell repertoires in COVID-19. The protocol was immunoSEQ multiplex PCR, while the TCRdb copy is restricted to in-frame clones and leaves out a portion. The repertoire holds about 260,000 clones, around 86% seen once, with around 10% in the top ten. Sequenced sample: peripheral blood. The origin of the receptors is a man aged 35-49 years who had recovered from COVID-19.

V and J are TRBV5-3 and TRBJ1-6; 9 nucleotides agree with TRBD1. TRBV5-3 counts as an open reading frame of uncertain function. The trim removed 4 bases at V and 0 bases at J, leaving 2 bases unmatched. This CDR3 spans 16 amino acids. The CDR3 here is CARSPDRGSYNSPLHF. The CDR3 DNA sequence: TGTGCCAGAAGCCCGGACAGGGGCTCCTATAATTCACCCCTCCACTTT.

CDR3: CASSPRLAGDTDTQYF. In nucleotides, the CDR3 is TGTGCCAGCTCACCTCGACTAGCGGGGGACACAGATACGCAGTATTTT. The chain links TRBV18 to TRBJ2-3, with 12 bases identical to TRBD2. Unmatched junction bases numbered 3, after V lost 3 bases and J lost 2 bases. Per germline, CDR1 KGHSH and CDR2 LQKENI. This CDR3 is built from 16 residues.

This clone was recorded once. CDR3: CASSPLGAGGYEQYF. The CDR3 DNA reads TGTGCCAGCTCCCCCCTTGGAGCGGGGGGCTACGAGCAGTACTTC. The chain carries TRBV18 and TRBJ2-7, with 9 bases that match TRBD2. This CDR3 spans 15 amino acids. V lost 6 bases and J lost 3; bases outside the gene matches: 9. In germline, CDR1 is KGHSH, CDR2 LQKENI.

The chain couples TRBV5-3 to TRBJ2-4, with 7 bases identical to TRBD1. TRBV5-3 is assigned to the ORF class and has an uncertain function. The CDR3 totals 15 residues. V shed 0 bases and J 11 bases; nucleotides not matched to a gene: 11. This CDR3 reads CARSLGQPGGTVQYF. For the CDR3, the DNA is TGTGCCAGAAGCTTGGGGCAGCCAGGGGGAACCGTTCAGTACTTC.

This chain links TRBV7-2 with TRBJ1-2; tentatively, D is TRBD1 (5 bases). Germline-derived CDR1 and CDR2 are SGHTA and FQGNSA. Trimming pared 2 bases from V and 2 bases from J, leaving 15 bases between. The CDR3 runs 16 residues. CDR3 loop: CASSLRFRGGNYGYTF. The CDR3 DNA is TGTGCCAGCAGCTTAAGGTTTCGGGGGGGGAACTATGGCTACACCTTC. Full variable domain (missing parts from reference TRBV7-2 and TRBJ1-2): GAGVSQSPSNKVTEKGKDVELRCDPISGHTALYWYRQSLGQGLEFLIYFQGNSAPDKSGLPSDRFSAERTGGSVSTLTIQRTQQEDSAVYLCASSLRFRGGNYGYTFGSGTRLTVV.

The V and J genes are TRBV3-1 (or the pseudogene TRBV3-2) and TRBJ2-4, with 7 bases that match TRBD1. This CDR3 is 12 amino acids long. The ends lost 4 bases at V and 16 bases at J; junction bases unmatched: 10. CDR1 and CDR2 (germline): LGHDT, YNNKEL (reference sequence). CDR3 sequence (DNA): TGTGCCAGCAGCCTTCGGGGACAGATAGTCTACTTC. It yields the protein CASSLRGQIVYF.

DNA of the CDR3: TGTGCCAGCAGCCGGGCGGACAGAACTTTCTACGAGCAGTACTTC. This translates into CASSRADRTFYEQYF. The chain couples TRBV14 to TRBJ2-7; tentatively, D is TRBD1 (6 bases). This CDR3 spans 15 amino acids. V lost 4 bases, J lost 3 bases, and 16 bases lay in between. Germline V CDR1 and CDR2: SGHDN, FVKESK.

The chain is built from TRBV10-3 and TRBJ2-3; possibly TRBD2 for D (7 bases). This CDR3 has 17 amino acids. Per germline, CDR1 ENHRY and CDR2 SYGVKD. V lost 6 bases and J lost 4, with 23 bases in between. CDR3: CAIRGWGGGSGPDTQYF. Here the CDR3 DNA reads TGTGCCATCAGAGGCTGGGGAGGGGGGAGTGGACCAGATACGCAGTATTTT.

This sequence joins TRBV27 and TRBJ2-1; 9 bases match TRBD2. The CDR3 runs 15 residues. V lost 2 bases to trimming and J lost 4 bases; unmatched junction nucleotides: 3. Germline assignment: CDR1 MNHEY and CDR2 SMNVEV (reference sequence). CDR3 in amino acids: CASSLGLAQYNEQFF. CDR3 nucleotide sequence: TGTGCCAGCAGTTTAGGACTAGCGCAATACAATGAGCAGTTCTTC.

This chain uses TRBV4-1 with TRBJ2-7; possibly TRBD2 for D (7 bases). This CDR3 contains 15 residues. Germline CDR1 reads MGHRA; CDR2 reads YSYEKL. V shed 1 base and J shed 3 bases, with 13 bases lying between them. This CDR3 reads CASSQGRGGNYEQYF. In DNA, the CDR3 is TGCGCCAGCAGCCAAGGGAGGGGGGGGAACTACGAGCAGTACTTC.

V and J are TRBV11-3 and TRBJ2-1, with 7 positions matching TRBD2. This CDR3 is 14 amino acids long. Trimming took 1 base from V and 7 from J; bases not matched to a gene: 4. CDR1 SGHNT and CDR2 YENEEA come from the germline V gene. CDR3 in amino acids: CASSLGGGWNEQFF. CDR3 nucleotides: TGTGCCAGCAGCTTAGGGGGGGGGTGGAATGAGCAGTTCTTC.